Detailed here is one TCR beta chain. This sample was taken from a study of blood T cells in healthy people across ages. Next came a second PCR, run for 7 to 11 cycles, which used a sample-barcoded 5' primer along with a J-beta primer mix. TCRdb ran MiXCR on the 5' RACE reads and lists one entry per CDR3 protein. The sample yields roughly 1,500,000 distinct CDR3 sequences, about 32% seen once. This CDR3 is built from 13 residues. The V end lost 0 bases, the J end lost 2 bases, and 7 bases lay between the germline ends. Germline V gene lookup returns CDR1 DFQATT and CDR2 SNEGSKA (reference sequence). This clonotype originated in a woman under 40 in good health. The sample taken for sequencing was blood. J is TRBJ2-5 and V is TRBV20-1; no firm D call. CDR3 protein: CSARDQRQETQYF. The CDR3 DNA reads as TGCAGTGCTAGAGATCAAAGGCAAGAGACCCAGTACTTC.